This T cell receptor beta chain was identified during a study of monozygotic twins with inflammatory bowel disease. Each TCR library used 3,500 to 4,500 ng of total RNA. Amplification of TCRalpha and TCRbeta cDNA involved two nested PCRs that ran for roughly 17 and 9 cycles. TCRdb re-called the 5' RACE reads and shows each CDR3 protein once, DNA omitted. The sample table sets out more than 350,000 distinct CDR3 sequences. As to this clonotype: Its antigen is unknown.

It was from whole blood, with no T cell sorting, that total RNA was isolated. This CDR3 has 17 residues. Germline CDR1 MDHEN, CDR2 SYDVKM. General study points: Varying immunosuppressive regimens may have increased patient repertoire variability.

This clonotype originated in a human donor with ulcerative colitis or Crohn's disease, or a healthy co-twin of an affected twin (not recorded which). The rearrangement joins TRBV28 to TRBJ1-3; as DNA is missing, the TRBD1 call by TCRdb cannot be tested. Sequencing input: blood. CDR3 sequence: CASSFRGLGSPGNTIYF.